Listed below are T cell receptor beta chains from one sample, sequenced in a study of shared clonotypes between healthy human individuals. Produced via immunoSEQ multiplex PCR; TCRdb's table is partial and in-frame only. The sample yields 600,000 to 800,000 clones, approximately 77% seen once. What was sequenced was memory CD4+ T cells sorted from blood. These receptors all stem from a woman in her 30s in good health. CDR3s include the opening cysteine and the closing phenylalanine or tryptophan. D genes are given only for firm matches. Rows may omit the clone size; those that give it use once, few, many or a size class.

V	D	size	J	DNA	CDR3
TRBV29-1	TRBD1	many	TRBJ2-2	TGCAGCGCCCGACAGGGTAGCACCGGGGAGCTGTTTTTT	CSARQGSTGELFF
TRBV14	.	few	TRBJ2-1	TGTGCCAGCAGCCTTACACTGGGGGATGAGCAGTTCTTC	CASSLTLGDEQFF
TRBV7-3	.	few	TRBJ2-6	TGTGCCAGCAGCCTCCGGGACTTGATCATTTTATCCGGGGCCAACGTCCTGACTTTC	CASSLRDLIILSGANVLTF
TRBV5-8	.	.	TRBJ2-2	TGTGCCAGCAGCTTACCACGGGGGAGCACCGGGGAGCTGTTTTTT	CASSLPRGSTGELFF
TRBV29-1	TRBD1	few	TRBJ2-3	TGCAGCGTTGAGATGGGGACAGGGCACACAGATACGCAGTATTTT	CSVEMGTGHTDTQYF
TRBV4-1	.	few	TRBJ1-3	TGCGCCAGCAGCCAATGGGACTCTGGAAACACCATATATTTT	CASSQWDSGNTIYF
TRBV18	.	.	TRBJ1-5	TGTGCCAGCTCCCTCGGACGGGACAATCAGCCCCAGCATTTT	CASSLGRDNQPQHF
TRBV5-1	.	.	TRBJ1-5	TGCGCCAGCAGCTTGGGGGACCCTAATCAGCCCCAGCATTTT	CASSLGDPNQPQHF
TRBV28	.	.	TRBJ1-5	TGTGCCAGCAGTTTGGCGTCGACAAATCAGCCCCAGCATTTT	CASSLASTNQPQHF
TRBV5-6	.	once	TRBJ2-7	TGTGCCAGCCTCCAGGACGGGGGTTACGAGCAGTACTTC	CASLQDGGYEQYF
TRBV30	.	.	TRBJ2-1	TGTGCCTGGAGCGGCCCCTACTTCGGAGACAATGAGCAGTTCTTC	CAWSGPYFGDNEQFF
TRBV2	TRBD2	.	TRBJ2-1	TGTGCCAGCAGTATGACTAGCGGGAGGTACAATGAGCAGTTCTTC	CASSMTSGRYNEQFF
TRBV29-1	TRBD2	few	TRBJ2-3	TGCAGCGTTGCGGGCCTAGCGGGAGGGCGTGGAGATACGCAGTATTTT	CSVAGLAGGRGDTQYF
TRBV25-1	TRBD2	.	TRBJ2-7	TGTGCCACCACGGGACTAGCGGGATCCGAGCAGTACTTC	CATTGLAGSEQYF
TRBV29-1	.	.	TRBJ2-1	TGCAGCGTTGAAGGTCAGCTCCGCAATGAGCAGTTCTTC	CSVEGQLRNEQFF
TRBV27	.	.	TRBJ1-2	TGTGCCAGCGGAACCCTTTGGAGTGGCTACACCTTC	CASGTLWSGYTF
TRBV2	.	.	TRBJ1-5	TGTGCCAGCAGTGAAGCGCTTAAGAATCAGCCCCAGCATTTT	CASSEALKNQPQHF
TRBV30	.	.	TRBJ1-5	TGTGCCTGGAGTGTATCGGACATCGGGAGTCAGCCCCAGCATTTT	CAWSVSDIGSQPQHF
TRBV18	.	.	TRBJ1-3	TGTGCCAGCTCACCAGGGGGAGGCCCCTCTGGAAACACCATATATTTT	CASSPGGGPSGNTIYF
TRBV28	.	.	TRBJ1-2	TGTGCCAGAGACAGATCGGAACAGGCGCAGGGCTACACCTTC	CARDRSEQAQGYTF
TRBV7-6	TRBD1	few	TRBJ1-2	TGTGCCAGCAGCCCCTCGGGACAGTTACGGTATGGCTACACCTTC	CASSPSGQLRYGYTF
TRBV7-9	.	.	TRBJ1-2	TGTGCCAGCAGGATTACCGATGGCTACACCTTC	CASRITDGYTF
TRBV27	TRBD2	.	TRBJ2-5	TGTGCCAGCAGGAAGACTAGCGGGAGTGGGGAGACCCAGTACTTC	CASRKTSGSGETQYF
TRBV7-2	.	many	TRBJ1-5	TGTGCCAGCAGCTTCACCGGGACGTCTAGCAATCAGCCCCAGCATTTT	CASSFTGTSSNQPQHF
TRBV27	TRBD1	many	TRBJ2-7	TGTGCCAGCAGTACAGGGACAGGGGTTTACGAGCAGTACTTC	CASSTGTGVYEQYF
TRBV10-3	TRBD1	few	TRBJ1-2	TGTGCCGTCAGGGGGCTTGGCTACACCTTC	CAVRGLGYTF
TRBV4-1	TRBD1	.	TRBJ2-7	TGCGCCAGCAGCCGCACTAGGACAGGGACGTACGAGCAGTACTTC	CASSRTRTGTYEQYF
TRBV7-9	TRBD2	.	TRBJ2-7	TGTGCCAGCAGCTTAGGCGGGCGCGGGGGGCAGTACTTC	CASSLGGRGGQYF
TRBV7-9	TRBD1	.	TRBJ2-7	TGTGCCAGCAGCCAAGTCGGCAGGGGGCGCGGAGGCGAGCAGTACTTC	CASSQVGRGRGGEQYF
TRBV2	TRBD1	.	TRBJ1-5	TGTGCCAGCACCCCTGGACAGGGAAGGGGTCAGCCCCAGCATTTT	CASTPGQGRGQPQHF
TRBV5-1	.	.	TRBJ2-5	TGCGCCAGCGGAACCAACTACCAAGAGACCCAGTACTTC	CASGTNYQETQYF
TRBV7-9	.	.	TRBJ2-5	TGTGCCAGCAGCTTCCAGCCGGGCGAGACCCAGTACTTC	CASSFQPGETQYF
TRBV5-1	TRBD1	once	TRBJ1-3	TGCGCCAGCAGCTTGGGACCGGGACAGGGGGCTAACACCATATATTTT	CASSLGPGQGANTIYF
TRBV6-5	TRBD2	.	TRBJ2-1	TGTGCCAGCAGTTACAGCGGGAGAGGCTACAATGAGCAGTTCTTC	CASSYSGRGYNEQFF
TRBV28	TRBD1	once	TRBJ1-2	TGTGCCAGCAGTCGGACAGGGGGCTTCCCTAACTATGGCTACACCTTC	CASSRTGGFPNYGYTF
TRBV19	.	.	TRBJ1-2	TGTGCCAGTAACAATAGACGGAATAACTATGGCTACACCTTC	CASNNRRNNYGYTF
TRBV5-1	TRBD2	.	TRBJ2-3	TGCGCCAGCAGCCCGGGACTAGCGGGAGGGTTCACAGATACGCAGTATTTT	CASSPGLAGGFTDTQYF
TRBV9	TRBD1	.	TRBJ2-2	TGTGCCAGCAGCGTGACAGGGGATTTCATCGGGGAGCTGTTTTTT	CASSVTGDFIGELFF
TRBV19	TRBD1	.	TRBJ1-1	TGTGCCAGTAGTATTCAGGGGGGGAACACTGAAGCTTTCTTT	CASSIQGGNTEAFF
TRBV29-1	.	.	TRBJ2-1	TGCAGCGTTGAAGGCGCTAGCATCTGGAGTGAGCAGTTCTTC	CSVEGASIWSEQFF
TRBV28	.	.	TRBJ2-3	TGTGCCAGCAGTTCCCCTACGAGGGAGGATACGCAGTATTTT	CASSSPTREDTQYF
TRBV14	.	.	TRBJ2-3	TGTGCCAGCAGCCCATCGGGTGCTCGGAGTACGCAGTATTTT	CASSPSGARSTQYF
TRBV27	TRBD2	.	TRBJ2-7	TGTGCCAGCAGCCGTAGGACTAGCGACAACGAGCAGTACTTC	CASSRRTSDNEQYF
TRBV5-5	.	.	TRBJ2-6	TGTGCCAGCAGCTTGGTCGTTCCGACAGTTCCTTCTGGGGCCAACGTCCTGACTTTC	CASSLVVPTVPSGANVLTF
TRBV25-1	.	.	TRBJ2-7	TGTGCCAGCAGTATAGCTGGGTCCTACGAGCAGTACTTC	CASSIAGSYEQYF
TRBV18	.	.	TRBJ1-2	TGTGCCAGCTCACCAATAACAGGGACTGGCGGCTACACCTTC	CASSPITGTGGYTF
TRBV14	TRBD2	few	TRBJ2-1	TGTGCCAGCAGCCAGCGACTAGCGGGAGTAAATGAGCAGTTCTTC	CASSQRLAGVNEQFF
TRBV29-1	.	.	TRBJ1-4	TGCAGCGTTGAGGGCGAGAATGAAAAACTGTTTTTT	CSVEGENEKLFF
TRBV11-2	.	.	TRBJ2-7	TGTGCCAGCAGCTTAGGGCCCCAGGGAGGGCAGTACTTC	CASSLGPQGGQYF
TRBV7-9	TRBD2	.	TRBJ2-2	TGTGCCAGCATCCGAGGGCCCCAGCGGGATCTCGCTAGGACCGGGGAGCTGTTTTTT	CASIRGPQRDLARTGELFF
TRBV7-9	.	.	TRBJ2-7	TGTGCCAGCAATATTGACCCTGAAATGGGATACGAGCAGTACTTC	CASNIDPEMGYEQYF
TRBV27	TRBD2	.	TRBJ2-3	TGTGCCAGCACCCGTTTGCGGGAGAGTGGGGATACGCAGTATTTT	CASTRLRESGDTQYF
TRBV5-1	TRBD1	.	TRBJ2-3	TGCGCCAGCAGCATCGGACAGGGGCCTAGCACAGATACGCAGTATTTT	CASSIGQGPSTDTQYF
TRBV27	TRBD2	.	TRBJ2-1	TGTGCCAGCAGTAAGGTAGCGGGAGGGCCTTACAATGAGCAGTTCTTC	CASSKVAGGPYNEQFF
TRBV15	TRBD2	.	TRBJ2-2	TGTGCCACCAGCAGAGATCGCGGGGGCACCGGGGAGCTGTTTTTT	CATSRDRGGTGELFF
TRBV7-9	.	.	TRBJ2-1	TGTGCCAGCAGCCCCTGGACTAACAACAATGAGCAGTTCTTC	CASSPWTNNNEQFF
TRBV7-1	.	.	TRBJ2-7	TGTGCCAGCAGCTCCCTCCCAAGTGCCGGGGTGCAGTACTTC	CASSSLPSAGVQYF